These T cell receptor beta chains were read from a single sample in a study of CD8 T cells in Susac syndrome. TCRdb reanalysed the immunoSEQ multiplex PCR reads using MiXCR and keeps one entry per CDR3 protein. Here the sample spans 300,000 or so distinct CDR3 sequences, around 92% being singletons. Sequencing used CD4+ T cells from PBMCs. The receptors originated from a human donor with multiple sclerosis. CDR3s include the opening cysteine and the closing phenylalanine or tryptophan. The D gene is left open where the match is weak. Clone size is shown for a subset of rows, as once, few, many or a class of expanded clone.

>TRBJ1-6|TRBV7-6|14|.|.
TGTGCCAGCAAATGGGGGGGAACGCAATCACCCCTCCACTTT
CASKWGGTQSPLHF
>TRBJ2-5|TRBV2|14|once|TRBD1
TGTGCCAGCAGCATACAGGGGTTGAGGGAGACCCAGTACTTC
CASSIQGLRETQYF
>TRBJ2-1|TRBV2|17|.|TRBD2
TGTGCCAGCAGGCCCGGGAGGGGCTTACGGGTCCCCAATGAGCAGTTCTTC
CASRPGRGLRVPNEQFF
>TRBJ1-2|TRBV5-4|13|.|TRBD1
TGTGCCAGCAGCGCCCGGGACAGGGGACGCTACACCTTC
CASSARDRGRYTF
>TRBJ2-1|TRBV6-2/TRBV6-3|16|few|TRBD1
TGTGCCAGCAGTTCCTCCCGACAGGGGGAAAACAATGAGCAGTTCTTC
CASSSSRQGENNEQFF
>TRBJ2-5|TRBV11-2|16|.|TRBD2
TGTGCCAGCAGCTCGGGGTGGGGGGGGTACCAAGAGACCCAGTACTTC
CASSSGWGGYQETQYF
>TRBJ1-1|TRBV20-1|14|.|.
TGCAGTGCTAGGGGGGGGAGATGGGCCACTGAAGCTTTCTTT
CSARGGRWATEAFF
>TRBJ1-6|TRBV3-1|13|.|.
TGTGCCAGCAGCGGAATTTATAATTCACCCCTCCACTTT
CASSGIYNSPLHF
>TRBJ1-6|TRBV7-2|17|.|.
TGTGCCAGCAGCACCGAACAGATCAGCTCCTATAATTCACCCCTCCACTTT
CASSTEQISSYNSPLHF
>TRBJ2-4|TRBV7-9|16|.|.
TGTGCCAGCAGCCGAGGTCCGGAGTTAGCCAAAAACATTCAGTACTTC
CASSRGPELAKNIQYF
>TRBJ2-1|TRBV6-1|16|.|TRBD1
TGTGCCAGCAGTCAAGCCGGGACAGGGATTCCCAATGAGCAGTTCTTC
CASSQAGTGIPNEQFF
>TRBJ2-1|TRBV20-1|12|.|.
TGCAGTGCACAGGAGGGGGGGGATGAGCAGTTCTTC
CSAQEGGDEQFF
>TRBJ2-5|TRBV5-1|14|.|.
TGCGCCAGCACTTTGACTCCCACCGGGGAGACCCAGTACTTC
CASTLTPTGETQYF
>TRBJ2-6|TRBV15|18|.|TRBD1
TGTGCCACCAGCAGAGAGGGGACAGGCCTCTCTGGGGCCAACGTCCTGACTTTC
CATSREGTGLSGANVLTF
>TRBJ2-5|TRBV7-9|15|.|.
TGTGCCAGCAGCTCGGGACCCGGAGGGGAAGAGACCCAGTACTTC
CASSSGPGGEETQYF